The 13 T cell receptor beta chains below all came from one sample that was sequenced in a study of blood T cell repertoires in COVID-19 (dated by TCRdb to 2018 to 2020). The library relied on the immunoSEQ multiplex PCR assay. TCRdb obtained this table from immuneACCESS and retained in-frame rearrangements with V and J assigned. These tables miss some clones; where compared with another copy, unresolved V genes account for less than half of the shortfall, and the remainder is unexplained. The sample data list 260,000 or so clones, and around 90% of these were observed just once. Of the sample, approximately 8.8% is held by the ten largest clones. Material for sequencing was peripheral blood. These receptors originate from a man between 18 and 35 years old with active or convalescent COVID-19.

The chain has TRBV5-6 and TRBJ2-2; D remains unclear. CDR3 size: 11 residues. Germline V lookup: CDR1 SGHDT, CDR2 YYEEEE. V lost 2 bases, J lost 8 bases, and 4 bases lay in between. CDR3 DNA: TGTGCCAGCAGCTTCGGGGGGGAGCTGTTTTTT. Amino acids: CASSFGGELFF.

This chain links TRBV3-1 (or the pseudogene TRBV3-2) with TRBJ2-7; possibly TRBD1 for D (6 bases). The CDR3 runs to 15 residues. Per the germline V gene, CDR1 is LGHDT and CDR2 is YNNKEL (reference sequence). Trimming took off 0 bases at V and 3 bases at J, with 12 bases between the two ends. CDR3 coding DNA: TGTGCCAGCAGCCAAGATGGACAGTGGGGCTACGAGCAGTACTTC. Encoded protein: CASSQDGQWGYEQYF.

The rearrangement links TRBV6-6 to TRBJ1-5; weak D call: TRBD1 (6 bases). The germline gives CDR1 MNHNY, CDR2 SVGAGI (reference sequence). Trimming took 10 bases from V and 0 from J, leaving 10 bases between them. This CDR3 region has 13 residues. CDR3: CATLRGSNQPQHF. The CDR3 nucleotides are TGTGCCACTCTCAGGGGTAGCAATCAGCCCCAGCATTTT.

This clone was counted a single time. V gene TRBV5-4 combines with J gene TRBJ2-3; TRBD2 agrees at 12 bases. CDR1 and CDR2 from the germline V gene are SGHNT and YYREEE (reference sequence). The CDR3 runs to 19 residues. The junction had 13 bases not matched to a gene; V was cut back by 3 bases and J by 2 bases. The CDR3: CASSSLGALAGGLTDTQYF. CDR3 nucleotide sequence: TGTGCCAGCAGCTCCTTGGGGGCCCTAGCGGGGGGGCTCACAGATACGCAGTATTTT.

The chain couples TRBV4-1 to TRBJ1-1, with TRBD1 identical over 7 bases. The V and J ends lost 4 bases and 5 bases, in that order; junction bases with no gene match: 7. The germline V gene has CDR1 MGHRA and CDR2 YSYEKL. The CDR3 consists of 14 residues. The CDR3 sequence is CASSPAAGGTEAFF. Written as DNA, the CDR3 is TGCGCCAGCAGCCCTGCAGCAGGGGGGACTGAAGCTTTCTTT.

On this clone: The junction differs from germline at one of its ends, possibly a read error. The chain uses TRBV13 and TRBJ1-4; D is unclear. The CDR3 contains 15 residues. Germline CDR1 reads PRHDT; CDR2 reads FYEKMQ (reference sequence). The CDR3 DNA sequence: TGTGCCAGCAGTTTAGCGGTCGAGACAAATGAAAAACTGTTTTTT. The encoded protein is CASSLAVETNEKLFF.

The CDR3 DNA reads TGTGCCAGCAGTGCCAGGGGTAGCACTGAAGCTTTCTTT. Protein sequence: CASSARGSTEAFF. The genes are TRBV2 and TRBJ1-1, with a tentative D call TRBD1 (6 bases). V lost 4 bases, J lost 4 bases, and 10 bases lay in between. The CDR3 has 13 amino acids. Germline CDR1 SNHLY, CDR2 FYNNEI. Full variable domain (remainder filled in from reference TRBV2 and TRBJ1-1): EPEVTQTPSHQVTQMGQEVILRCVPISNHLYFYWYRQILGQKVEFLVSFYNNEISEKSEIFDDQFSVERPDGSNFTLKIRSTKLEDSAMYFCASSARGSTEAFFGQGTRLTVV.

The rearrangement links TRBV2 to TRBJ2-3; the match to TRBD2 covers 15 bases. This CDR3 has 17 amino acids. Germline CDR1 is SNHLY and CDR2 is FYNNEI. The J segment lost 2 bases and the V segment lost 10 bases, leaving 10 bases of the junction unmatched. This CDR3 reads CATPGTSGGTYTDTQYF. The CDR3 DNA reads as TGTGCCACCCCCGGGACTAGCGGGGGGACGTACACAGATACGCAGTATTTT.

This clone showed up just once. The chain employs TRBV19 and TRBJ1-4; TRBD1 aligns across 8 bases. With V trimmed by 7 bases and J by 4 bases, 8 bases remained unmatched. The CDR3 extends over 15 amino acids. From germline, CDR1 is LNHDA and CDR2 SQIVND (reference sequence). CDR3 protein: CASTRGDRYNEKLFF. CDR3 DNA sequence: TGTGCCAGTACCCGAGGGGACAGGTATAATGAAAAACTGTTTTTT.

The chain combines TRBV7-9 with TRBJ1-4; D ambiguous. The CDR3 runs to 17 residues. The germline V and J ends were trimmed by 5 bases and 3 bases, with 19 bases remaining between them. CDR1 and CDR2 (germline): SEHNR, FQNEAQ (reference sequence). The CDR3, as DNA: TGTGCCAGCAGCGCCGACTCTGTACGACGTTCTAATGAAAAACTGTTTTTT. Its translation: CASSADSVRRSNEKLFF. Full variable domain (remainder filled in from reference TRBV7-9 and TRBJ1-4): DTGVSQNPRHKITKRGQNVTFRCDPISEHNRLYWYRQTLGQGPEFLTYFQNEAQLEKSRLLSDRFSAERPKGSFSTLEIQRTEQGDSAMYLCASSADSVRRSNEKLFFGSGTQLSVL.

Worth noting for this clone: The DNA is left out, because the CDR3 cannot be placed on it with certainty; the CDR3 is given as TCRdb lists it. The chain joins TRBV2 to TRBJ1-6. The CDR3 spans 12 residues, counting both ends. Germline loops: CDR1 SNHLY, CDR2 FYNNEI. CDR3: CASSTSSSPLHF.

The rearrangement links TRBV4-2 to TRBJ1-4; 8 nucleotides agree with TRBD1. With 0 bases clipped from V and 8 bases from J, the junction kept 14 bases outside the gene matches. Looked up from germline, CDR1 is LGHNA and CDR2 is YNFKEQ. This CDR3 contains 18 residues. The CDR3 loop is CASSQERVGPGGNEKLFF. DNA for the CDR3: TGTGCCAGCAGCCAAGAGCGGGTCGGCCCAGGGGGCAACGAAAAACTGTTTTTT.

The gene calls are TRBV4-3 and TRBJ2-3; D uncertain. Germline V gene data show CDR1 as LGHNA and CDR2 as YSLEER. CDR3 size: 15 residues. V lost 3 bases and J lost 6, with 16 bases in between. CDR3 loop: CASSQSVWSLDTQYF. DNA for the CDR3: TGCGCCAGCAGCCAGTCGGTATGGTCCCTCGATACGCAGTATTTT.